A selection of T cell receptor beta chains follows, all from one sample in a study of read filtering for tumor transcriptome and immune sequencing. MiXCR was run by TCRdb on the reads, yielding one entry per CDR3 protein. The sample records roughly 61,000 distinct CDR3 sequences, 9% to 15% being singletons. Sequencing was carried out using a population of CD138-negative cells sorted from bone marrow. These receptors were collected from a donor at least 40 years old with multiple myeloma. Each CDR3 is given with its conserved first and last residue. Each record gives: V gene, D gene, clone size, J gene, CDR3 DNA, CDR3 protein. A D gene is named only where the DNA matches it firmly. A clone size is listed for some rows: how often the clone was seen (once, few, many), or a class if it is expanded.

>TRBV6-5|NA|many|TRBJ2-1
TGTGCCAGCAGTCCCTTCAGGAAAACCTACAATGAGCAGTTCTTC
CASSPFRKTYNEQFF
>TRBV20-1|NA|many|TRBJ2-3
TGCAGTGCTAGAAGGGACCCAAGCACAGATACGCAGTATTTT
CSARRDPSTDTQYF
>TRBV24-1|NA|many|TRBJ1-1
TGTGCCACCAGTGATCCTCGGGGGCACGGTACTGAAGCTTTCTTT
CATSDPRGHGTEAFF
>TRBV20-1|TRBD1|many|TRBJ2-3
TGCAGTGCTCCCGGACAGGCGAAGGGGCCAGATACGCAGTATTTT
CSAPGQAKGPDTQYF
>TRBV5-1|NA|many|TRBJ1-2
TGCGCCAGCAGCTTCGGGACTGTTGGCTACACCTTC
CASSFGTVGYTF
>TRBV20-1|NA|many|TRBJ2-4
TGCAGTGTCTCCGGGGGCGATGATAACATTCAGTACTTC
CSVSGGDDNIQYF
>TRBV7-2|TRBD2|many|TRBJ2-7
TGTGCCAGCAGCTTATTGGCGGGGGGCCATCTCTCCTACGAGCAGTACTTC
CASSLLAGGHLSYEQYF
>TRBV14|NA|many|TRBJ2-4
TGTGCCAGCAGCTTGCGGCCCAAAAACATTCAGTACTTC
CASSLRPKNIQYF
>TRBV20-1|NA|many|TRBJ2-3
TGCAGTGCCCCGTCTGCCTCGGCTGGCACAGATACGCAGTATTTT
CSAPSASAGTDTQYF
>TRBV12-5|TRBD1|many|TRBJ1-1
TGTGCTAGTGGTTCCTCGACAGGGTCAGTCACTGAAGCTTTCTTT
CASGSSTGSVTEAFF
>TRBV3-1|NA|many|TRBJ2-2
TGTGCCAGCAGCCAAGGGAGGCCTCCGGCGTACACCGGGGAGCTGTTTTTT
CASSQGRPPAYTGELFF
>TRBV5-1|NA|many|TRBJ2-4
TGCGCCAGCACCTCGCAGGATGGCGGAAACATTCAGTACTTC
CASTSQDGGNIQYF
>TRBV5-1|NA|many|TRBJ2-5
TGCGCCAGCAGCTTCGGCGGAGCATCTGGTAGGACCCAGTACTTC
CASSFGGASGRTQYF
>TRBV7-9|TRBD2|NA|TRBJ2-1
TGTGCCAGCAGGCGCCTAGCGGGTACCAGCTCCTACAATGAGCAGTTCTTC
CASRRLAGTSSYNEQFF
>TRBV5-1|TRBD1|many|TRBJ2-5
TGTGCCAGCAGCTTAGACAGGGGGGAGACCCAGTACTTC
CASSLDRGETQYF
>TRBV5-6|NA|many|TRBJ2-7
TGTGCCAGCAGCTTGGGGAATATGGCCTACGAGCAGTACTTC
CASSLGNMAYEQYF
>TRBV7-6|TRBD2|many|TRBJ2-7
TGTGCCAGCAGCCAAGGACTAGCGGGGGCGAAATTTTACGAGCAGTACTTC
CASSQGLAGAKFYEQYF
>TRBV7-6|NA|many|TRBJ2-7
TGTGCCAGCAGCTTCCAGGCGGGGAGCTCCTACGAGCAGTACTTC
CASSFQAGSSYEQYF
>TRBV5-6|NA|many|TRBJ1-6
TGTGCCAGCAGCTTTCGGGCCCAGGCCCTCCACTTT
CASSFRAQALHF
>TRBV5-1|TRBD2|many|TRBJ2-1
TGCGCCAGCAGCAGAACGGGACTAGCGGAAGACAATGAGCAGTCCTTC
CASSRTGLAEDNEQSF
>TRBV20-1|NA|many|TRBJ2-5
TGCAGTGCTAGAGATCGGAGGGTACGTGAGACCCAGTACTTC
CSARDRRVRETQYF
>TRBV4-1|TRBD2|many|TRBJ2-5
TGCGCCAGCAGCCTTGGACTAGCGGATAACCAAGAGACCCAGTACTTC
CASSLGLADNQETQYF
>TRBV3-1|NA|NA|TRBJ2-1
TGTGCCAGCAGCCAAGGACAGTCCTACCTTGACGATGAGCAGTTCTTC
CASSQGQSYLDDEQFF
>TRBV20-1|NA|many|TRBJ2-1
TGCAGTGCTAGAGATGGCCGGGACATCGACAATGAGCAGTTCTTC
CSARDGRDIDNEQFF
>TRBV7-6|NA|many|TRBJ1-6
TGTGCCAGCAGCTTAGTACTGGACAGAAATTCACCCCTCCACTTT
CASSLVLDRNSPLHF
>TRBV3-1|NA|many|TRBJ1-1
TGTGCCAGCAGCCAGACCCCGAGAACTGAAGCTTTCTTT
CASSQTPRTEAFF
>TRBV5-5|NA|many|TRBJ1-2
TGTGCCAGCAGCAAGGACTTTCGATATGGCTACACCTTC
CASSKDFRYGYTF
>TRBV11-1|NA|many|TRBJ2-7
TGTGCCAGCAGCCACATGAGGGGTAGGCCGGGACACCTCCAGAATTACTACGAGCAGTACTTC
CASSHMRGRPGHLQNYYEQYF
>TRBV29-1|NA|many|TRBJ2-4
TGCAGTCCCCGGGGGACCTTGAGAAACATTCAGTACTTC
CSPRGTLRNIQYF
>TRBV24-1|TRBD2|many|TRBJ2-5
TGTGCCACCAGTGATTTGATTTCGGGGGGCCAAGAGACCCAGTACTTC
CATSDLISGGQETQYF
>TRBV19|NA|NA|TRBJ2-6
TGTGCCAGTAGTCCAACGGACTCTGGGGCCAACGTCCTGACTTTC
CASSPTDSGANVLTF
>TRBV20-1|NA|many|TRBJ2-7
TGCAGTGCTAATACAGGGATAGACTCCTACGAGCAGTACTTC
CSANTGIDSYEQYF
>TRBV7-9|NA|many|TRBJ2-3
TGTGCCAGCAGCTTAATGCAGACTAGCACAGATACGCAGTATTTT
CASSLMQTSTDTQYF
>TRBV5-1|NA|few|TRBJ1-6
TGCGCCAGCAGCTTGGGATTGGATTCACCCCTCCACTTT
CASSLGLDSPLHF
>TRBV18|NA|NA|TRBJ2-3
TGTGCCAGCTTTAAAGACAGAAGCACAGATACGCAGTATTTT
CASFKDRSTDTQYF
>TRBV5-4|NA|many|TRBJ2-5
TGTGCCAGCAGCTTCCCCCAAGAGACCCAGTACTTC
CASSFPQETQYF
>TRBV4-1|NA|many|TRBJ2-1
TGCGCCAGCAGCCTCCGGGACAATCACAATGAGCAGTTCTTC
CASSLRDNHNEQFF
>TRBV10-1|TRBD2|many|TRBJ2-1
TGCGCCAGCAGCCCCGGGACTAGCGGGGGTCTCTCCTACAATGAGCAGTTCTTC
CASSPGTSGGLSYNEQFF
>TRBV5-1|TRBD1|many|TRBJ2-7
TGCGCCAGCAGCTTGGAACCAGGGGGTCCCCTCGAGCAGTACTTC
CASSLEPGGPLEQYF
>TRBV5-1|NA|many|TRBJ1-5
TGCGCCAGCAGCTTGGGGACAACAGGGACTAGCAATCAGCCCCAGCATTTT
CASSLGTTGTSNQPQHF
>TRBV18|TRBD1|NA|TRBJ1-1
TGTGCCAGCTCACCACGGACAGGGGTTACTGAAGCTTTCTTT
CASSPRTGVTEAFF
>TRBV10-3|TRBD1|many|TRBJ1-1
TGTGCCATCAACGCAGGGGGGGACACTGAAGCTTTCTTT
CAINAGGDTEAFF
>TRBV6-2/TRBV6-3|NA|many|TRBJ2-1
TGTGCCAGCAGTGGGGACCTCTCCTACAATGAGCAGTTCTTC
CASSGDLSYNEQFF
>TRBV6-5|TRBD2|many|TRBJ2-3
TGTGCCAGCAGTTACCAAGGACTAGCGGGGGGTCAGGCAGATACGCAGTATTTT
CASSYQGLAGGQADTQYF
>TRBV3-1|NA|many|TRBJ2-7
TGTGCCAGCAGCACCTCCTCAGGGACCTACGAGCAGTACTTC
CASSTSSGTYEQYF
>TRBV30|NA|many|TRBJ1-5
TGTGCCTGGAGCGAACGGGGGCAGGGTTTTCAGCCCCAGCATTTT
CAWSERGQGFQPQHF
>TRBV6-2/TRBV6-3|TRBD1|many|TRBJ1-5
TGTGCCAGCAGTTACCGACAGGGGCTCCAGCCCCAGCATTTT
CASSYRQGLQPQHF
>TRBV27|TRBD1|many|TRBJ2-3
TGTGCCAGCAGTTACGGACAGGGTCGTGCGTGGGATACGCAGTATTTT
CASSYGQGRAWDTQYF
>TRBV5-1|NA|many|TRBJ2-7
TGCGCCAGCAGCTTGGGGGGCGGGGAGGACGAGCAGTACTTC
CASSLGGGEDEQYF